One and the same sample provided the 2 T cell receptor beta chains below, sequenced in a study of T cells in localized non-small cell lung cancer. Clones were sequenced by immunoSEQ multiplex PCR, and TCRdb holds only the in-frame ones, with some missing. Among about 62,000 clones listed, roughly 80% were seen once. Sequenced material: PBMCs, taken before any cancer treatment. The receptors stem from a man aged 35-75 years with stage II lung adenocarcinoma.

The rearrangement links TRBV7-2 to TRBJ2-5; 13 positions agree with TRBD2. CDR3 size: 16 residues. V lost 4 bases to trimming and J lost 2 bases; unmatched junction nucleotides: 4. Looked up from germline, CDR1 is SGHTA and CDR2 is FQGNSA. The CDR3 loop reads CASSYSGLAGQETQYF. The CDR3 nucleotides read TGTGCCAGCAGCTACTCGGGACTAGCGGGGCAAGAGACCCAGTACTTC.

The chain carries TRBV2 and TRBJ1-2; D unresolved. Trimming left V 6 bases short and J 2 bases short, with 10 bases between. The CDR3 runs to 13 residues. The V gene's germline CDR1 is SNHLY and CDR2 FYNNEI. The CDR3: CASSLDQNYGYTF. The CDR3 DNA reads TGTGCCAGCAGCTTGGACCAGAACTATGGCTACACCTTC. The variable domain in full, with the rest retrieved from reference TRBV2 and TRBJ1-2, is EPEVTQTPSHQVTQMGQEVILRCVPISNHLYFYWYRQILGQKVEFLVSFYNNEISEKSEIFDDQFSVERPDGSNFTLKIRSTKLEDSAMYFCASSLDQNYGYTFGSGTRLTVV.